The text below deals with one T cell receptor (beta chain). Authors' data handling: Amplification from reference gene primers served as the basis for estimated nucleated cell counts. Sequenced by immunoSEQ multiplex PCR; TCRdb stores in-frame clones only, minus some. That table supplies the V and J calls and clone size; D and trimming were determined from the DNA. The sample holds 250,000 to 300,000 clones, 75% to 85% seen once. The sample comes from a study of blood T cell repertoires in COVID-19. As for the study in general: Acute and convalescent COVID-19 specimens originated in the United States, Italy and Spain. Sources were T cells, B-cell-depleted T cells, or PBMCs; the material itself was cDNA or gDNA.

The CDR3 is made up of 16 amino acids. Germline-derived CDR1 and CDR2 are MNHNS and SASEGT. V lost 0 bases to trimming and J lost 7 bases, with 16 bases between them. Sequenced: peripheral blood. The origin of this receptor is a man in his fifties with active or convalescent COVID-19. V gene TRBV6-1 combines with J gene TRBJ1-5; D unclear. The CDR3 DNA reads TGTGCCAGCAGTGAAGCGCTTCTTATAGCGCCCCAGCCCCAGCATTTT. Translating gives CASSEALLIAPQPQHF.